A selection of T cell receptor beta chains follows, all from one sample in a study of patients and donors after allogeneic stem cell transplantation. TCRdb reprocessed the RT-PCR reads via MiXCR and lists one record per CDR3 protein. The sample holds approximately 160,000 distinct CDR3 sequences, approximately 31% seen once. What was sequenced was blood, either unsorted or a sorted T cell fraction (not recorded which). These receptors all come from a human donor who was either an allogeneic HSCT recipient or a stem cell or donor lymphocyte infusion donor (not recorded which). It is not recorded whose cells these are; they may come from a transplant donor. Both conserved end residues are part of each CDR3. The D gene is left open where the match is weak. Clone size appears in some rows only: once, few, many, or a class for an expanded clone.

j_call | d_call | v_call | clone_size | cdr3_nt | cdr3_aa
TRBJ1-1 | NA | TRBV5-1 | NA | TGCGCCAGCAGCTTAAGAGGCTTAGGCACTGAAGCTTTCTTT | CASSLRGLGTEAFF
TRBJ1-2 | TRBD1 | TRBV4-1 | NA | TGCGCCAGCAGCCAAGATCCTGGACAGGGGGAAGGCTACACCTTC | CASSQDPGQGEGYTF
TRBJ2-3 | NA | TRBV29-1 | few | TGCAGCGTTGCTGACAGTCCTTCCACAGATACGCAGTATTTT | CSVADSPSTDTQYF
TRBJ2-1 | NA | TRBV12-3/TRBV12-4 | NA | TGTGCCAGCAGTTTGGGGCTGATACTCAATGAGCAGTTCTTC | CASSLGLILNEQFF
TRBJ1-1 | TRBD1 | TRBV7-6 | NA | TGTGCCAGCAGCTTATGGACAGGGAAGAGCACTGAAGCTTTCTTT | CASSLWTGKSTEAFF
TRBJ2-7 | NA | TRBV20-1 | NA | TGCAGTGCTGCCTCCCGTGGCTACGAGCAGTACTTC | CSAASRGYEQYF
TRBJ1-2 | NA | TRBV7-2 | NA | TGTGCCAGCAGTCCACCCGATCTATTGAACTATGGCTACACCTTC | CASSPPDLLNYGYTF
TRBJ2-7 | TRBD2 | TRBV4-3 | NA | TGCGCCAGCGCGGGGGAGTCTAATAAGCAGTACTTC | CASAGESNKQYF
TRBJ1-4 | NA | TRBV24-1 | few | TGTGCCACCGCCCAGGGACGTGGCGAAAAACTGTTTTTT | CATAQGRGEKLFF
TRBJ2-2 | NA | TRBV10-3 | NA | TGTGCCATCAGTCGACAGGAGAACACCGGGGAGCTGTTTTTT | CAISRQENTGELFF
TRBJ2-3 | TRBD2 | TRBV20-1 | NA | TGCAGTGCTAGACCTAGCGGGAGAGGAGATACGCAGTATTTT | CSARPSGRGDTQYF
TRBJ2-5 | NA | TRBV28 | NA | TGTGCCAGCAGTTTTACTGCGGTGACGCGGACAGAGACCCAGTACTTC | CASSFTAVTRTETQYF
TRBJ2-3 | NA | TRBV7-3 | NA | TGTGCCAGCAGCGGGGGCGCAGGCACAGATACGCAGTATTTT | CASSGGAGTDTQYF
TRBJ2-3 | TRBD1 | TRBV20-1 | few | TGCAGTGCCCCGCGACAGGGGACAGATACGCAGTATTTT | CSAPRQGTDTQYF
TRBJ1-4 | TRBD1 | TRBV7-9 | many | TGTGCCAGCAGTTCCCGACAGGGGGATGAAAAACTGTTTTTT | CASSSRQGDEKLFF
TRBJ1-1 | NA | TRBV25-1 | few | TGTGCCAGCACCGAAGGGGGTAGGGGGGCAGCTTTCTTT | CASTEGGRGAAFF
TRBJ1-1 | NA | TRBV9 | many | TGTGCCAGCAGCGAGCCCTGGGGGGCTGAAGCTTTCTTT | CASSEPWGAEAFF
TRBJ1-2 | NA | TRBV5-1 | many | TGCGCCAGCACTCCGACATTCAACTATGGCTACACCTTC | CASTPTFNYGYTF
TRBJ1-4 | TRBD1 | TRBV10-3 | NA | TGTGCCATCTCGGGACAGGGAGGTGAAAAACTGTTTTTT | CAISGQGGEKLFF
TRBJ1-2 | TRBD1 | TRBV11-1 | NA | TGTGCCAGCAGCAGACAGGGGTTTGACTATGGCTACACCTTC | CASSRQGFDYGYTF
TRBJ1-3 | TRBD1 | TRBV7-7 | NA | TGTGCTAGCAGCTTTCAGGTCGACAGGGCTGGAAACACCATATATTTT | CASSFQVDRAGNTIYF
TRBJ1-4 | NA | TRBV6-6 | few | TGTGCCAGCAGTTTGGGAGGGCGAGCTAATGAAAAACTGTTTTTT | CASSLGGRANEKLFF
TRBJ2-2 | NA | TRBV12-3/TRBV12-4 | NA | TGTGCCAGCAACCTGCTGAACACCGGGGAGCTGTTTTTT | CASNLLNTGELFF
TRBJ1-6 | NA | TRBV7-6 | few | TGTGCCAGCAGCTTAGTTTCGGGGTTTAATTCACCCCTCCACTTT | CASSLVSGFNSPLHF
TRBJ1-2 | NA | TRBV12-3/TRBV12-4 | many | TGTGCCAGCAGTTTACAGGGTGATGGCTACACCTTC | CASSLQGDGYTF
TRBJ2-7 | NA | TRBV4-3 | NA | TGCGCCAGCAGCCAAGAGGGTGAGGCTTCTTGGAACTACGAGCAGTACTTC | CASSQEGEASWNYEQYF